The 9 T cell receptor beta chains reported below all come from one sample, sequenced in a study of T cells after yellow fever vaccination. One entry per CDR3 protein results from TCRdb running MiXCR on the 5' RACE reads. The repertoire holds around 320,000 distinct CDR3 sequences, with under 9% as singletons. This specimen was CD4+ T cells sorted from PBMCs, taken 5 days after the yellow fever booster vaccination. All receptors derive from a man between 18 and 35 years old who received the YFV17D yellow fever vaccine.

The table lists this clonotype with a few counts. The chain is built from TRBV20-1 and TRBJ2-3, with 7 positions matching TRBD2. This CDR3 region has 12 residues. Per the germline V gene, CDR1 is DFQATT and CDR2 is SNEGSKA (reference sequence). Unmatched junction bases numbered 7, after V lost 7 bases and J lost 6 bases. The CDR3 DNA reads TGCAGTGGGAAGGTCGGGGGGGATACGCAGTATTTT. Protein product: CSGKVGGDTQYF.

In its sample, this clonotype was seen many times. The CDR3 is CASSLASGAYNEQFF. In DNA form, the CDR3 reads TGCGCCAGCAGCTTGGCTAGCGGAGCCTACAATGAGCAGTTCTTC. The chain employs TRBV5-1 and TRBJ2-1, with 7 bases identical to TRBD2. J lost 2 bases, V lost 0 bases, and 2 bases had no gene match. The CDR3 sequence is 15 residues long. Germline V gene sequence: CDR1 SGHRS, CDR2 YFSETQ.

This chain joins TRBV21-1 and TRBJ2-7; the DNA was not used to check the table's D call, TRBD1. TRBV21-1 is annotated as a pseudogene. This CDR3 has 14 residues. CDR3 region: CASSKGGQGYEQYV. CDR3 DNA: TGTGCCAGCAGCAAAGGGGGACAGGGCTACGAGCAGTACGTC.

Many counts were recorded for this clonotype. V gene TRBV20-1 combines with J gene TRBJ2-3, with 9 positions matching TRBD2. Unmatched junction bases numbered 6, after V lost 7 bases and J lost 4 bases. This CDR3 contains 13 residues. The germline gives CDR1 DFQATT, CDR2 SNEGSKA (reference sequence). CDR3 sequence (DNA): TGCAGTGTGTACGGCGGGGGGGCAGATACGCAGTATTTT. As protein: CSVYGGGADTQYF.

The chain employs TRBV5-6 and TRBJ1-5; D unclear. This CDR3 region has 14 residues. The V gene lost 4 bases and the J gene lost 3 bases, with 11 bases spanning the gap. CDR1 is SGHDT, CDR2 YYEEEE, per germline. CDR3 loop: CASSAGQHNQPQHF. The CDR3, as DNA: TGTGCCAGCAGCGCCGGGCAGCACAATCAGCCCCAGCATTTT.

A few counts support this clonotype. The chain recombines TRBV7-9 with TRBJ2-3, with 13 nucleotides matching TRBD2. The CDR3 is 15 amino acids. The V segment lost 5 bases and the J segment 6 bases; nucleotides outside the gene matches: 5. CDR1 and CDR2 from the germline V gene are SEHNR and FQNEAQ (reference sequence). The CDR3 DNA is TGTGCCAGCAGCCGGGGACTAGCGGGGCAGGATACGCAGTATTTT. It yields the protein CASSRGLAGQDTQYF.

This clonotype occurred a few times. CDR3 sequence: CSVEDPPGPLHF. CDR3 nucleotides: TGCAGCGTTGAAGATCCTCCGGGTCCCCTCCACTTT. The chain has TRBV29-1 and TRBJ1-6; D is ambiguous. CDR1 and CDR2 from the germline V gene are SQVTM and ANQGSEA. The CDR3 is made up of 12 amino acids. The V gene lost 0 bases and the J gene lost 13 bases, with 10 bases spanning the gap.

This clonotype came up many times. The chain joins TRBV5-1 to TRBJ2-1, with D perhaps given as TRBD1 or TRBD2 (5 bases each). CDR1 is SGHRS, CDR2 YFSETQ, per germline. The CDR3 is 18 amino acids. Deletions cut 0 bases from V and 0 bases from J, with 16 bases between. This chain's CDR3 is CASSLEPPGGGSYNEQFF. CDR3 sequence (DNA): TGCGCCAGCAGCTTGGAACCGCCGGGTGGGGGCTCCTACAATGAGCAGTTCTTC.

The sample holds many counts of this clonotype. This chain connects TRBV12-3 or TRBV12-4 to TRBJ1-2; no clear D gene. The CDR3 consists of 12 residues. V dropped 5 bases and J dropped 8 bases, with 12 bases sitting between them. The CDR3 region has the DNA TGTGCCAGCAGTCTAGGCGTGGGAGGCTACACCTTC. Encoded protein: CASSLGVGGYTF.